This TCR beta chain was sequenced in a study of shared clonotypes between healthy human individuals. Study details: CD4 naive and memory got three plates each, CD8 naive two, CD8 memory one. Study conclusions and caveats: Richness estimates generally favored naive over memory subsets.

Trimming shortened V by 5 bases and J by 12 bases, and 13 bases separated the two germline ends. CDR1 is MNHNY, CDR2 SVGAGI, per germline (reference sequence). The CDR3 sequence is 11 residues long. As regards this clone: Its target is not known.

CD4+ cells yielded CD45RA+ naive and CD45RA-negative memory subsets. Here immunoSEQ multiplex PCR was the method, and the copy in TCRdb shows in-frame clones only, minus some. The table lists about 2 million clones, over 85% of them singletons. Sequencing input: naive CD4+ T cells sorted from blood. Subset noted: CD45RA+ positively selected. The J gene is TRBJ1-1, the V gene TRBV6-6; a possible D gene is TRBD1 (5 bases). This TCR derives from a man between 18 and 29 years old in good health. CDR3 nucleotides: TGTGCCAGCAGTCCACAGGAGGGGACTTTCTTT. Its translation is CASSPQEGTFF.